This TCR beta chain was obtained from a study of cytotoxic CD8 clonotypes in ibrutinib-treated CLL (dated by TCRdb to 2020 to 2023). With regard to the full study: In this cohort, some 14 patients were treatment-naive and approximately ten were relapsed/refractory, while fewer than 18 had unmutated IGHV. Partial responses were observed in about 25 patients and complete responses in 2; after a median follow-up of 68 months, remission was maintained in 14 patients and progression was observed in roughly twelve. The response samples were drawn at a median of approximately twelve months into treatment, with a range of about 6 to 36 months. Samples averaged 255,043 productive templates and more than 85,000 productive rearrangements. Of the approximately 94 people in the trial, 25 to 30 had longitudinal samples available. Cryopreserved peripheral blood mononuclear cells were collected at three points: before therapy, at response, and at either sustained remission or disease progression. Every remission and progressive disease sample was obtained while ibrutinib was still being received by the patients.

Each clonotype received, on average, around 10x coverage in deep resolution sequencing performed on a MiSeq, where the target depth lay between 1 in 1 million and 1 in 200,000 T cells. The immunoSEQ hsTCRB Kit was used to generate TCR beta libraries. Per the original workflow: ImmunoSEQ Data Assistant and ImmunoSEQ Analyzer were used for data analysis, and V, D and J genes were assigned according to IMGT definitions. Clonality, which ranges from 0 to 1, was calculated by subtracting the normalized Shannon entropy of productive rearrangement frequencies from one. Public clonotype analysis was restricted to overrepresented clonotypes comprising at least 0.05% of each patient's repertoire. Repertoires from thirteen age-matched healthy donors in immuneACCESS were used as clonality controls. The clones in this table, taken by TCRdb from immuneACCESS, are in-frame only. Not every clone is retained; where verified, under half of the shortfall comes from an unresolved V gene, and the cause of the rest is unknown. For V, J and clone size, that table is used; D and trimming come from the DNA. This sample holds roughly 250,000 clones; around 70% were observed only once. The ten largest clones capture approximately 15% of the sample.

V is cut by 5 bases and J by 4 bases, and the space between the germline ends is 8 bases. From the cysteine through the phenylalanine, the CDR3 covers 12 amino acids. The CDR3 DNA has 36 bases and is translated from base 1. CDR1 is given as SGHTA and CDR2 as FQGNSA, both from the germline V gene. In the case of this clone: Its antigen is unknown. No base quality information exists; no much larger clone differs at one position.

The sample's time point, from its label and the paper: 24 months on ibrutinib. For TCR beta library preparation, approximately 2 micrograms of genomic DNA was extracted from cryopreserved PBMCs. Longitudinal blood samples from CLL patients receiving ibrutinib monotherapy were subjected to high-throughput TCR beta sequencing. Patients were enrolled in a phase 2 open-label single-center ibrutinib monotherapy trial. Broader findings and caveats from the paper: Baseline clonality was found to be higher than that of age-matched healthy donors and was strongly correlated with circulating CD8+ T-cell counts. Public clonotypes were rare and either contracted or stayed stable during treatment, and the rise in clonality at ibrutinib response reflected the expansion of private clonotypes. Sampling times were not matched between patients in sustained remission and patients whose disease was progressing, and lymph node repertoires were not examined. An increase in clonality was observed at ibrutinib response, with clonality remaining stable during sustained remission and falling back toward baseline at progression.

The chain uses TRBV7-2 and TRBJ1-2; a tentative D match to TRBD1 spans 5 bases. This receptor was obtained from a human donor with chronic lymphocytic leukemia. The material was PBMCs, obtained after 24 months of ibrutinib treatment. The CDR3 has the sequence CASSKTGYGYTF. The sequenced DNA is TGTGCCAGCAGCAAAACAGGCTATGGCTACACCTTC. The full variable domain, with segments outside the CDR3 supplied by the reference TRBV7-2 and TRBJ1-2 proteins, appears as GAGVSQSPSNKVTEKGKDVELRCDPISGHTALYWYRQSLGQGLEFLIYFQGNSAPDKSGLPSDRFSAERTGGSVSTLTIQRTQQEDSAVYLCASSKTGYGYTFGSGTRLTVV.